One sample yielded the 32 T cell receptor beta chains listed below, sequenced in a study of PD-1 blockade in classical Hodgkin lymphoma. Brentuximab vedotin exposure varied, and every patient relapsed after autologous stem cell transplantation. The repertoire was sequenced with immunoSEQ multiplex PCR; TCRdb's copy has only in-frame clones and lacks some. The profile shows about 58,000 clones, around 93% of them singletons. The sample in question was peripheral blood mononuclear cells (PBMCs), obtained before the second cycle of nivolumab. Source of these receptors: a human donor with classical Hodgkin lymphoma.

The chain links TRBV30 to TRBJ1-5; 10 positions agree with TRBD1. V was pared by 4 bases and J by 2 bases, with 8 bases of the junction left unmatched. The CDR3 covers 16 residues. Germline V CDR1 and CDR2: GTSNPN, SVGIG (reference sequence). The CDR3 coding sequence is TGTGCCTGGACCTACTTTGGGACAGGGGGCAATCAGCCCCAGCATTTT. Translating it yields CAWTYFGTGGNQPQHF.

This sequence joins TRBV7-6 and TRBJ2-7, with TRBD1 as a possible D gene (6 bases). Germline-derived CDR1 and CDR2 are SGHVS and FNYEAQ. The V and J ends lost 5 bases and 3 bases respectively, with 14 bases between them. The CDR3 runs to 14 residues. CDR3 protein: CASSQRDTGYEQYF. The CDR3, as DNA: TGTGCCAGCAGCCAACGGGACACTGGCTACGAGCAGTACTTC.

The chain couples TRBV6-6 to TRBJ1-2; D is uncertain. Trimming shortened V by 2 bases and J by 2 bases, and 12 bases separated the two germline ends. The CDR3 sequence is 15 residues long. Germline V gene lookup returns CDR1 MNHNY and CDR2 SVGAGI (reference sequence). As DNA, the CDR3 is TGTGCCAGCAGTTACGACGCCGAGATGAACTATGGCTACACCTTC. Amino acids: CASSYDAEMNYGYTF.

This clone occurred a few times. This sequence joins TRBV5-1 and TRBJ2-3, with TRBD2 as a possible D gene (6 bases). V was trimmed by 3 bases and J by 2 bases, leaving 13 bases between them. Per germline, CDR1 SGHRS and CDR2 YFSETQ. This CDR3 is 15 amino acids long. The CDR3 sequence is CASSSVRGFTDTQYF. As DNA, the CDR3 is TGCGCCAGCAGCTCTGTCCGGGGGTTCACAGATACGCAGTATTTT.

The chain carries TRBV27 and TRBJ2-7; D remains unclear. The CDR3 length is 12 residues. Germline values: CDR1 MNHEY, CDR2 SMNVEV (reference sequence). V lost 9 bases, J lost 0 bases, and 9 bases lay in between. The CDR3 nucleotides read TGTGCCAGTTTCTCGAGCTCCTACGAGCAGTACTTC. This encodes CASFSSSYEQYF.

The chain joins TRBV2 to TRBJ2-7; TRBD2 aligns across 13 bases. Germline V gives CDR1 SNHLY, CDR2 FYNNEI. The CDR3 totals 14 residues. Germline trimming cut 7 bases from V and 7 bases from J; bases unmatched to any gene: 7. CDR3 DNA sequence: TGTGCCAGCACCGGACTAGCGGGAGCGGGGGAGCAGTACTTC. It specifies CASTGLAGAGEQYF.

The gene calls are TRBV21-1 and TRBJ2-2; whether TRBD2, the table's D call, matches the DNA was not checked. TRBV21-1 is a pseudogene. The CDR3 consists of 17 residues. CDR3 protein: CASSKATGTRNTGELFF. The DNA for the CDR3 is TGTGCCAGCAGCAAAGCAACCGGGACTAGAAACACCGGGGAGCTGTTTTTT.

V gene TRBV7-6 combines with J gene TRBJ1-3; D gene uncertain. The germline V gene has CDR1 SGHVS and CDR2 FNYEAQ. The germline V and J ends were trimmed by 3 bases and 2 bases, with 5 bases remaining between them. There are 13 residues in the CDR3. The CDR3 region has the DNA TGTGCCAGCAGCTTCGACCCTGGAAACACCATATATTTT. It specifies CASSFDPGNTIYF.

CDR3 bases: TGCGCCAGCAGCCAAGATACTCCGGGTTTTAGGGACGAGCAGTACTTC. Its translation is CASSQDTPGFRDEQYF. The V call is TRBV4-3, the J call TRBJ2-7; no definite D call. Germline V gives CDR1 LGHNA, CDR2 YSLEER. V gave up 0 bases and J gave up 5 bases, with 17 bases separating them. The CDR3 length is 16 residues.

This clone was detected only once. The chain has TRBV2 and TRBJ2-3; D is perhaps TRBD2 (6 bases). Germline CDR1 reads SNHLY; CDR2 reads FYNNEI. The CDR3 extends over 16 amino acids. Between the trimmed V and J ends, which lost 2 bases and 0 bases, there was a span of 12 bases. CDR3 amino acids: CASSEPPSASTDTQYF. The DNA for the CDR3 is TGTGCCAGCAGTGAACCTCCTAGCGCTAGCACAGATACGCAGTATTTT. Filled out from reference TRBV2 and TRBJ2-3, the complete variable domain reads EPEVTQTPSHQVTQMGQEVILRCVPISNHLYFYWYRQILGQKVEFLVSFYNNEISEKSEIFDDQFSVERPDGSNFTLKIRSTKLEDSAMYFCASSEPPSASTDTQYFGPGTRLTVL.

V is TRBV9 and J is TRBJ1-4; 11 nucleotides match TRBD1. CDR3 size: 14 residues. Trimming cost V 4 bases and J 6 bases; bases outside gene matches: 2. The germline V gene encodes CDR1 SGDLS and CDR2 YYNGEE. The CDR3 DNA reads TGTGCCAGCAGCCGGGGACAGGGGGATGAAAAACTGTTTTTT. It is translated as CASSRGQGDEKLFF.

The CDR3 DNA sequence: TGTGCCAGCAGCGTAGCGCCGGCAGGGAGAGAGACCCAGTACTTC. It translates to CASSVAPAGRETQYF. The chain recombines TRBV9 with TRBJ2-5, with D tentatively TRBD1 or TRBD2 (5 bases each). The CDR3 loop spans 15 amino acids. V gave up 0 bases and J gave up 4 bases, with 13 bases separating them. Germline lookup yields CDR1 SGDLS and CDR2 YYNGEE.

A single count supports this clone. The chain carries TRBV30 and TRBJ2-7, with D uncertain. Per germline, CDR1 GTSNPN and CDR2 SVGIG (reference sequence). CDR3 length equals 12 residues. Trimming stripped 3 bases from V and 5 bases from J, with 11 bases between. The CDR3 DNA sequence: TGTGCCTGGAGCCCACGGTGGGACGAGCAGTACTTC. It encodes CAWSPRWDEQYF.

The chain joins TRBV7-3 to TRBJ1-1; TRBD1 agrees at 7 bases. The CDR3 contains 15 residues. V lost 5 bases to trimming and J lost 0 bases; unmatched junction nucleotides: 6. Germline V gene data show CDR1 as SGHTA and CDR2 as FQGTGA. The CDR3 DNA sequence: TGTGCCAGCAGCCCACTAGGGGGCCTGAACACTGAAGCTTTCTTT. This translates into CASSPLGGLNTEAFF.

The V call is TRBV7-2, the J call TRBJ2-2, with D hard to call. Germline assignment: CDR1 SGHTA and CDR2 FQGNSA. The V and J ends lost 1 base and 3 bases respectively, with 9 bases between them. CDR3 length: 15 amino acids. The CDR3: CASSLEGVDTGELFF. The CDR3, as DNA: TGTGCCAGCAGCTTAGAAGGAGTAGACACCGGGGAGCTGTTTTTT.

The chain has TRBV7-9 and TRBJ2-3; TRBD1 agrees at 10 bases. CDR1 is SEHNR, CDR2 FQNEAQ, per germline (reference sequence). The CDR3 has 16 residues. J gave up 2 bases and V 5 bases, and 7 bases lay outside the gene matches. The CDR3 DNA sequence: TGTGCCAGCAGCCCTCGGACAGGGGGTAACACAGATACGCAGTATTTT. Encoded protein: CASSPRTGGNTDTQYF.

Turning to this clone: This sample also contains other DNA sequences that code for the same CDR3. The V and J genes are TRBV9 and TRBJ2-7, with 8 bases matching TRBD1. This CDR3 is built from 15 residues. Per germline, CDR1 SGDLS and CDR2 YYNGEE. After removal of 0 bases from V and 2 bases from J, the junction contained 4 bases not matched to a gene. For the CDR3, the DNA is TGTGCCAGCAGCGTAGCCGGGACAGGCCCCTACGAGCAGTACTTC. The encoded protein is CASSVAGTGPYEQYF.

J is TRBJ2-2 and V is TRBV7-6; the D is unclear. Germline V CDR1 and CDR2: SGHVS, FNYEAQ. Trimming removed 1 base at V and 6 bases at J, with 3 bases between. The CDR3 covers 12 residues. The CDR3 nucleotides read TGTGCCAGCAGCTTAGGTGCCGGGGAGCTGTTTTTT. Its protein product is CASSLGAGELFF.

The rearrangement links TRBV7-2 to TRBJ2-7; possible D gene TRBD2, 6 bases. With 8 bases removed from V and 0 bases from J, the gap between germline ends came to 11 bases. The length of the CDR3 is 13 residues. In germline, CDR1 is SGHTA, CDR2 FQGNSA. DNA of the CDR3: TGTGCCAGCGGGGACTTCAACTCCTACGAGCAGTACTTC. Its translation is CASGDFNSYEQYF.

The gene calls are TRBV2 and TRBJ2-3; 8 bases align to TRBD2. This CDR3 has 14 residues. Germline V CDR1 and CDR2: SNHLY, FYNNEI. The V and J ends lost 10 bases and 0 bases, in that order; junction bases with no gene match: 6. CDR3 residues: CATAGGPSTDTQYF. For the CDR3, the DNA is TGTGCCACTGCGGGGGGACCCAGCACAGATACGCAGTATTTT.

This clone has more than one count but fewer than ten. The chain employs TRBV5-1 and TRBJ2-7; TRBD1 is a possible D gene (5 bases). V gave up 4 bases and J gave up 4 bases, with 15 bases separating them. The length of the CDR3 is 14 residues. Germline V gene lookup returns CDR1 SGHRS and CDR2 YFSETQ. The CDR3, as DNA: TGCGCCAGCAGCAGGGGTGACCCCGAGTACGAGCAGTACTTC. This gives the protein CASSRGDPEYEQYF.

V gene TRBV9 combines with J gene TRBJ1-3; 8 positions agree with TRBD1. The CDR3 extends over 18 amino acids. Looked up from germline, CDR1 is SGDLS and CDR2 is YYNGEE. The trim removed 0 bases at V and 0 bases at J, leaving 8 bases unmatched. CDR3 sequence (DNA): TGTGCCAGCAGCGTAGCTTCAGGGGGCCCCAGCTCTGGAAACACCATATATTTT. Protein product: CASSVASGGPSSGNTIYF. The entire variable domain, with the rest obtained from reference TRBV9 and TRBJ1-3, is as follows: DSGVTQTPKHLITATGQRVTLRCSPRSGDLSVYWYQQSLDQGLQFLIQYYNGEERAKGNILERFSAQQFPDLHSELNLSSLELGDSALYFCASSVASGGPSSGNTIYFGEGSWLTVV.

The chain joins TRBV19 to TRBJ1-2; no firm D call. CDR3 length: 14 residues. The V gene lost 1 base and the J gene lost 1 base, with 7 bases spanning the gap. Germline lookup yields CDR1 LNHDA and CDR2 SQIVND (reference sequence). Here the CDR3 DNA reads TGTGCCAGTAGTATAGGAACCGATAACTATGGCTACACCTTC. The encoded protein is CASSIGTDNYGYTF.

V gene TRBV29-1 combines with J gene TRBJ2-2; D not resolved. This CDR3 is built from 14 residues. CDR1 is SQVTM and CDR2 is ANQGSEA in the germline V gene. The ends were cut back, 5 bases at V and 4 bases at J, with 14 bases in the middle. CDR3 DNA sequence: TGCAGCGTTCACCCTATTGGAAGCACCGGGGAGCTGTTTTTT. This gives the protein CSVHPIGSTGELFF.

This sequence joins TRBV28 and TRBJ1-2; D remains unclear. The CDR3 covers 13 residues. Germline loops: CDR1 MDHEN, CDR2 SYDVKM. Deletions cut 7 bases from V and 4 bases from J, with 13 bases between. The CDR3 spells CASKYSAPYGYTF. The CDR3, as DNA: TGTGCCAGCAAATACAGCGCGCCCTATGGCTACACCTTC.

The chain links TRBV30 to TRBJ2-3; a possible D gene is TRBD2 (6 bases). Per germline, CDR1 GTSNPN and CDR2 SVGIG (reference sequence). The CDR3 has 16 residues. V was shortened by 0 bases and J by 0 bases, with 13 bases between the two germline ends. This CDR3 is CAWSVFGTGSTDTQYF. CDR3 in DNA: TGTGCCTGGAGTGTTTTTGGGACTGGAAGCACAGATACGCAGTATTTT.

The rearrangement uses TRBV6-6 and TRBJ2-7; TRBD1 aligns across 11 bases. The length of the CDR3 is 16 residues. CDR1 MNHNY and CDR2 SVGAGI come from the germline V gene (reference sequence). The junction had 10 bases not matched to a gene; V was cut back by 2 bases and J by 7 bases. The CDR3 sequence: CASSYPSGTGGFEQYF. In nucleotides, the CDR3 is TGTGCCAGCAGTTACCCTAGCGGGACAGGGGGGTTTGAGCAGTACTTC.

The chain employs TRBV28 and TRBJ2-5; D might be TRBD1 or TRBD2, each matching 6 bases. TRBJ2-7 matches the DNA end more closely, so the J call is doubtful. The CDR3 is made up of 14 amino acids. Per the germline V gene, CDR1 is MDHEN and CDR2 is SYDVKM. The CDR3 is CASSLSGGPYEQYF. The CDR3 nucleotides are TGTGCCAGCAGTTTATCCGGGGGCCCCTACGAGCAGTACTTC.

The chain uses TRBV18 and TRBJ1-1; 8 positions agree with TRBD1. The CDR3 covers 15 residues. V dropped 2 bases and J dropped 3; count of bases not matched to a gene: 5. Germline CDR1 and CDR2: KGHSH and LQKENI. Written as DNA, the CDR3 is TGTGCCAGCTCACCAGGGACAGGTCGGTACACTGAAGCTTTCTTT. It translates to CASSPGTGRYTEAFF.

This chain connects TRBV5-1 to TRBJ1-4; D unclear. Germline lookup yields CDR1 SGHRS and CDR2 YFSETQ. The CDR3 consists of 15 residues. V lost 1 base and J 0 bases, leaving 7 bases between the germline ends. In nucleotides, the CDR3 is TGCGCCAGCAGCTTGATCGGGGCAACTAATGAAAAACTGTTTTTT. Amino acid sequence: CASSLIGATNEKLFF.

J is TRBJ1-6 and V is TRBV21-1. TRBV21-1 is shown as a pseudogene. The CDR3 length is 13 residues. This chain's CDR3 is CASSKVPKSPLHF. In DNA form, the CDR3 reads TGTGCCAGCAGCAAAGTCCCTAAATCACCCCTCCACTTT.

The CDR3 nucleotides read TGCGCCAGCAGCTTGAATCCGGGGACCTCTGGAAACACCATATATTTT. This gives the protein CASSLNPGTSGNTIYF. The rearrangement uses TRBV5-1 and TRBJ1-3, with a possible D match to TRBD1 (5 bases). V lost 1 base and J lost 0, with 11 bases in between. Germline values: CDR1 SGHRS, CDR2 YFSETQ. CDR3 size: 16 residues.